This record covers a single TCR beta chain. Per germline, CDR1 MDHEN and CDR2 SYDVKM. The V and J ends lost 3 bases and 2 bases, in that order; junction bases with no gene match: 5. This CDR3 is built from 15 residues. The data belong to a study of blood T cell repertoires in COVID-19. TCRdb keeps only in-frame clones here, not all; method: immunoSEQ multiplex PCR. The table has around 190,000 clones, roughly four fifths seen once. The specimen sequenced was PBMCs or T cells enriched from blood (not recorded which). This chain joins TRBV28 and TRBJ1-2; 8 bases are shared with TRBD1. The receptor's source is a man in his forties who had recovered from COVID-19. The CDR3: CASSFAGGRNYGYTF. The CDR3, as DNA: TGTGCCAGCAGTTTTGCAGGGGGCAGGAACTATGGCTACACCTTC.